The clone carrying this TCR beta chain appeared a few times. The germline V and J ends were trimmed by 0 bases and 0 bases, with 5 bases remaining between them. CDR3 length: 15 residues. Germline-derived CDR1 and CDR2 are MNHEY and SMNVEV (reference sequence). With a J-beta primer mix and a sample-barcoded 5' primer, a second PCR ran about 7 to 12 cycles. MiXCR, applied by TCRdb to the 5' RACE reads, yields one record per CDR3 protein. The table lists roughly 1,000,000 distinct CDR3 sequences, under 30% of them singletons. This record belongs to a study of blood T cells in healthy people across ages. Another study also made use of these data, one on T cells of mothers and their children.

The chain combines TRBV27 with TRBJ1-4; D may be TRBD1 (5 bases). Sequenced: blood. The TCR was taken from a girl aged 2-10 years in good health. This CDR3 is CASSLSTATNEKLFF. The CDR3 DNA follows: TGTGCCAGCAGTTTATCGACAGCAACTAATGAAAAACTGTTTTTT.